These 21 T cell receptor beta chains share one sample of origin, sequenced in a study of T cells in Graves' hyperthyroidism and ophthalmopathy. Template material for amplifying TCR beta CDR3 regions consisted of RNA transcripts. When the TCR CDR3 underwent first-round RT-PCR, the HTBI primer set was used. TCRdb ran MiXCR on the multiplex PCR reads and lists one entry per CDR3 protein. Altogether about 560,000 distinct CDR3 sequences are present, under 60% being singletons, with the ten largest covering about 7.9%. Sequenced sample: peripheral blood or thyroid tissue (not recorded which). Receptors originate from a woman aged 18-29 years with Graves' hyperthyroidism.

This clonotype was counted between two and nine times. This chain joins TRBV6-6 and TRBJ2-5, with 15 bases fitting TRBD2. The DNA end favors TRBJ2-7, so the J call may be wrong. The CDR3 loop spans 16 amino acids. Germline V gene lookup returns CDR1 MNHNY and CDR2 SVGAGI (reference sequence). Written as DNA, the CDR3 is TGTGCCAGCAGTTCTGGGACTAGCGGGAGGACCTACGAGCAGTACTTC. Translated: CASSSGTSGRTYEQYF.

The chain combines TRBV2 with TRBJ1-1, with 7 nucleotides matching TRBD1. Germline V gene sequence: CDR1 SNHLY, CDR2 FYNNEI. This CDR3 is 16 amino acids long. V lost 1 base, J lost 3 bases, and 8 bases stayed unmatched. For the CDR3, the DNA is TGTGCCAGCAGTGAAGTCAGGGGGATGCTGGACACTGAAGCTTTCTTT. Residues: CASSEVRGMLDTEAFF.

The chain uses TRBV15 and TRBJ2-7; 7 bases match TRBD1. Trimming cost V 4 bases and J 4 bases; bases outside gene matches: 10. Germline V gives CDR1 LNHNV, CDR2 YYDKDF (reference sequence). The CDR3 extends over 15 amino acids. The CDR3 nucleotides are TGTGCCACCAGCAAGGGACAGCACAGTAGTTACGAGCAGTACTTC. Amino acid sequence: CATSKGQHSSYEQYF.

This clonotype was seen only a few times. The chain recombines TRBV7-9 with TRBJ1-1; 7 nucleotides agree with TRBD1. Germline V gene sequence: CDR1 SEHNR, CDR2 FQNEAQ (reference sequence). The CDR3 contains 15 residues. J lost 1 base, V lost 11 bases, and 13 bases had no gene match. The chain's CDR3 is CAWLSQGVGNTEAFF. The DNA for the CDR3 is TGTGCCTGGCTGTCGCAGGGGGTAGGGAACACTGAAGCTTTCTTT.

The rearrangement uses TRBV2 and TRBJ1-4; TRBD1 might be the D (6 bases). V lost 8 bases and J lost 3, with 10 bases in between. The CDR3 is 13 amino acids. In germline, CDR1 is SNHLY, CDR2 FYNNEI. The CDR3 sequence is CASGGAPNEKLFF. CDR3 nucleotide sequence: TGTGCCAGCGGGGGGGCGCCTAATGAAAAACTGTTTTTT.

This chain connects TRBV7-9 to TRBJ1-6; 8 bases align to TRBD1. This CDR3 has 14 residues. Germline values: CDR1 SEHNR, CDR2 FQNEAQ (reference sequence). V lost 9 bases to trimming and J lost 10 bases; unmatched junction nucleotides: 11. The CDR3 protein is CASLRDRLGSPLHF. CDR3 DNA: TGTGCCAGTCTCCGGGACAGGCTTGGATCACCCCTCCACTTT.

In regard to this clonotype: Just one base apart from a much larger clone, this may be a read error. In nucleotides, the CDR3 is TGTGCCAGTAGTATAGAGGGCGGGGAGCTGTTTTTT. This sequence encodes CASSIEGGELFF. The V call is TRBV19, the J call TRBJ2-2; the D is unclear. Trimming removed 0 bases at V and 7 bases at J, with 3 bases between. The CDR3 sequence is 12 residues long. Germline CDR1 reads LNHDA; CDR2 reads SQIVND (reference sequence).

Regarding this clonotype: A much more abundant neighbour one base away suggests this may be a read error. The CDR3 spells CASTRRTGQETQYF. The CDR3 DNA is TGTGCCAGCACCCGGAGGACAGGTCAAGAGACCCAGTACTTC. The chain has TRBV7-9 and TRBJ2-5; 7 nucleotides agree with TRBD1. The J segment lost 2 bases and the V segment lost 7 bases, leaving 7 bases of the junction unmatched. Germline CDR1 and CDR2: SEHNR and FQNEAQ (reference sequence). The CDR3 is 14 residues long.

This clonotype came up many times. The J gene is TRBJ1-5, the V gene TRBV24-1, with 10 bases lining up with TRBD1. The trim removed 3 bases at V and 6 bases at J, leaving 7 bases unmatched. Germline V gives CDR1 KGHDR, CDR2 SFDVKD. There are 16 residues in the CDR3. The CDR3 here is CATSDPGTGDSQPQHF. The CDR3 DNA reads TGTGCCACCAGTGATCCCGGGACAGGGGACAGTCAGCCCCAGCATTTT.

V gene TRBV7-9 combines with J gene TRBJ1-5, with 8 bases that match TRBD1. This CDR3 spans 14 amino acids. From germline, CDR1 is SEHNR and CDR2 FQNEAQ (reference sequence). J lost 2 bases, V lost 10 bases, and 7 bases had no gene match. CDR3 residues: CATNTGGGNQPQHF. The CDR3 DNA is TGTGCCACCAATACAGGGGGAGGCAATCAGCCCCAGCATTTT.

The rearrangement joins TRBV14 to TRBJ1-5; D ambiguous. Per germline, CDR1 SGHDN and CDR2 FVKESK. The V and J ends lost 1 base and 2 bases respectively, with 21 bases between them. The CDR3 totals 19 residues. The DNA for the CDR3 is TGTGCCAGCAGCCAAGCTACCCTCTGGCAGGAGATCTGCAATCAGCCCCAGCATTTT. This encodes CASSQATLWQEICNQPQHF.

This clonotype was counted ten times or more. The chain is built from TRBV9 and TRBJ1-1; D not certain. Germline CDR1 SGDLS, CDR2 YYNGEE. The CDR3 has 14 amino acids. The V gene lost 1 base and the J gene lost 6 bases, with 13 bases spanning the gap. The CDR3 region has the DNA TGTGCCAGCAGCGTACACGCCGAGGGCGCTGAAGCTTTCTTT. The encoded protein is CASSVHAEGAEAFF.

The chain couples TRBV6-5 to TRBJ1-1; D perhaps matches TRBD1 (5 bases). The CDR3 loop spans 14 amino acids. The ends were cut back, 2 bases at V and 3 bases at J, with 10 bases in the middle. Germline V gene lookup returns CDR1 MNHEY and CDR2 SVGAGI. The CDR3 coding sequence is TGTGCCAGCAGTTACCGGGGGTACGACACTGAAGCTTTCTTT. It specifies CASSYRGYDTEAFF.

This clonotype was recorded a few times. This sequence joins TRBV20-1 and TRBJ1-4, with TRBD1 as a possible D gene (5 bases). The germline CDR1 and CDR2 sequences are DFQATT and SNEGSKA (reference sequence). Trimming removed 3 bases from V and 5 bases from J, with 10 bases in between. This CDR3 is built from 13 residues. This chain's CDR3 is CSASGQLNEKLFF. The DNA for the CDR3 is TGCAGTGCTAGCGGACAACTCAATGAAAAACTGTTTTTT.

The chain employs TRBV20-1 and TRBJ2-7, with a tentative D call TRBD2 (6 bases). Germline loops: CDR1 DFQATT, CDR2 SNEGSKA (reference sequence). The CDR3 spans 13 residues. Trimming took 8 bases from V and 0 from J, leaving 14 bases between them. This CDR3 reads CSILGRDSYEQYF. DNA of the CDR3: TGCAGTATTCTTGGGCGGGACTCCTACGAGCAGTACTTC.

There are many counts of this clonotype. The CDR3 loop is CSVGRDARAEQYF. CDR3 DNA sequence: TGCAGCGTTGGACGCGATGCGCGGGCCGAGCAGTACTTC. This rearrangement joins TRBV29-1 to TRBJ2-7; D possibly corresponds to TRBD2 (5 bases). The CDR3 has 13 residues. Trimming removed 4 bases from V and 6 bases from J, with 16 bases in between. Germline CDR1 and CDR2: SQVTM and ANQGSEA.

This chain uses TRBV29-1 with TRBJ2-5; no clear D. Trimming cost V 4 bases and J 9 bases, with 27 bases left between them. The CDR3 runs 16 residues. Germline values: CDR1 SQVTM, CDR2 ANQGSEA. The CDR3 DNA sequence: TGCAGCGTTGTAGTGGACGGTGCGTATAGCAATCAGCCCCAGTACTTC. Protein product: CSVVVDGAYSNQPQYF.

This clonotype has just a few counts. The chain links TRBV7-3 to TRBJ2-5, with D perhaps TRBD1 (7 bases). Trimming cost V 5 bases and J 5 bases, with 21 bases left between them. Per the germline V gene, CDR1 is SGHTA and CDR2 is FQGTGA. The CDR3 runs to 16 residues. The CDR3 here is CASSPRGGGVRETQYF. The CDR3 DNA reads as TGTGCCAGCAGCCCCAGAGGAGGGGGCGTCAGGGAGACCCAGTACTTC.

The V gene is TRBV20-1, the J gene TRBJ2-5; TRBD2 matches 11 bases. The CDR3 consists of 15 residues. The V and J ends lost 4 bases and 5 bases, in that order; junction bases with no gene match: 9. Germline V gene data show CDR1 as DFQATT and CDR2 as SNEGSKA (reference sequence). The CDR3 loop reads CSAIHSGRAFETQYF. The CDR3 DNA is TGCAGTGCTATTCATAGCGGGAGGGCCTTTGAGACCCAGTACTTC.

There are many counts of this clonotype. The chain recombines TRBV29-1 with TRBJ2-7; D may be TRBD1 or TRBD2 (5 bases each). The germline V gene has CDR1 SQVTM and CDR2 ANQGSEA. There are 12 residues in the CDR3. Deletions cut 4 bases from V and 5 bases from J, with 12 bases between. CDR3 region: CSVGPGQDEQYF. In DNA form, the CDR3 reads TGCAGCGTTGGACCGGGGCAAGACGAGCAGTACTTC.

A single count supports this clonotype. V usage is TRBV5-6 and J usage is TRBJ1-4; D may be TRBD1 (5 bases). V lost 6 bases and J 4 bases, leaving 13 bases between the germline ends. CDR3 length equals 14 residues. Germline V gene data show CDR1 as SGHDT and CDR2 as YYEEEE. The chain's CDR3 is CASTDLGVNEKLFF. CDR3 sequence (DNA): TGTGCCAGCACCGACCTAGGGGTTAATGAAAAACTGTTTTTT. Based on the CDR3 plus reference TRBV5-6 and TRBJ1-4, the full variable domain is DAGVTQSPTHLIKTRGQQVTLRCSPKSGHDTVSWYQQALGQGPQFIFQYYEEEERQRGNFPDRFSGHQFPNYSSELNVNALLLGDSALYLCASTDLGVNEKLFFGSGTQLSVL.